This T cell receptor (beta chain) originates from a study of a mutant IDH1 vaccine in newly diagnosed glioma. In the study overall: Sex among treated patients split about 60% male, roughly 40% female; mean age was approximately 38 years.

Germline trimming cut 3 bases from V and 2 bases from J; bases unmatched to any gene: 7. This CDR3 is built from 15 residues. The germline V gene encodes CDR1 MDHEN and CDR2 SYDVKM. Clones were read by immunoSEQ multiplex PCR, and TCRdb kept only the in-frame ones, dropping some. This sample carries about 41,000 clones, around 78% of them seen once, and the ten largest clones take around 5.8%. Overall study results and limits: Of the patients, around 93% had vaccine-induced immune responses.

Time point described: week 23, last vaccination. In the vaccine, a single dose held 300 ug of the mutant IDH1 20-mer peptide, along with topical imiquimod. As to this clone: Its target is not known.

Sequences were derived from PBMCs, sampled from a glioma patient whose treatment included an IDH1 peptide vaccine. J is TRBJ2-7 and V is TRBV28; TRBD1 matches at 7 bases. The sequence was collected from a middle-aged woman with glioma. Some clones in this sample may be carry-over from other donors' samples. The CDR3 loop reads CASSFQTGVAYEQYF. CDR3 DNA sequence: TGTGCCAGCAGTTTTCAAACAGGGGTTGCCTACGAGCAGTACTTC.